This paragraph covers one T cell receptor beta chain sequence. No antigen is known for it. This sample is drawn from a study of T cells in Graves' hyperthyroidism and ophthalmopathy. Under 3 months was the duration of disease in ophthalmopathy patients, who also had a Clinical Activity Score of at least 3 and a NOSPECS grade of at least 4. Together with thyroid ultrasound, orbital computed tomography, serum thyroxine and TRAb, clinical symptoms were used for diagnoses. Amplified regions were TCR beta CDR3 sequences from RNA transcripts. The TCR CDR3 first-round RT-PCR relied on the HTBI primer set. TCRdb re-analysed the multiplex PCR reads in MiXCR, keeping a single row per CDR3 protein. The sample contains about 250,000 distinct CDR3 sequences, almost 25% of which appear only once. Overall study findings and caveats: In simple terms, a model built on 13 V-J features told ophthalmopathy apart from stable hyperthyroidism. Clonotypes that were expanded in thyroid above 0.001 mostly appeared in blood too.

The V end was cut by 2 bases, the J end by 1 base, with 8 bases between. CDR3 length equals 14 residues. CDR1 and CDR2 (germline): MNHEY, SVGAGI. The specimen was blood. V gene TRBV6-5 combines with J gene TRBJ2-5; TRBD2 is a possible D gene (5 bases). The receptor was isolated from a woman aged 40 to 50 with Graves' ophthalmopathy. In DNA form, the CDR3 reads TGTGCCAGCAGTTACGACTACAGCCAAGAGACCCAGTACTTC. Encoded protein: CASSYDYSQETQYF.